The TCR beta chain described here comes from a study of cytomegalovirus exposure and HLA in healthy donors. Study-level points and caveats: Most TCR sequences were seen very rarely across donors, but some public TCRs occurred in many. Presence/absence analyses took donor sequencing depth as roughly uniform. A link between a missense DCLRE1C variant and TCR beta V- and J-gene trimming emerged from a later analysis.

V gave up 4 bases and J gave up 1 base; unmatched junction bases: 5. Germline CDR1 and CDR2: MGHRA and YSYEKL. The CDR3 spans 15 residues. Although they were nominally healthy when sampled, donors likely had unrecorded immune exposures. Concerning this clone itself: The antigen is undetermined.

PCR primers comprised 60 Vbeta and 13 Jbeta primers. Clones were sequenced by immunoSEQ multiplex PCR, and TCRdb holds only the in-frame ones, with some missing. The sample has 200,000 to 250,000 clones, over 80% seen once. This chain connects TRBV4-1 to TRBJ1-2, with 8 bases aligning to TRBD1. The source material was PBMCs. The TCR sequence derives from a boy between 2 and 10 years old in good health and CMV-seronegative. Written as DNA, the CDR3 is TGCGCCAGCAGCCGGGACGACAGGGGTAACTATGGCTACACCTTC. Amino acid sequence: CASSRDDRGNYGYTF.